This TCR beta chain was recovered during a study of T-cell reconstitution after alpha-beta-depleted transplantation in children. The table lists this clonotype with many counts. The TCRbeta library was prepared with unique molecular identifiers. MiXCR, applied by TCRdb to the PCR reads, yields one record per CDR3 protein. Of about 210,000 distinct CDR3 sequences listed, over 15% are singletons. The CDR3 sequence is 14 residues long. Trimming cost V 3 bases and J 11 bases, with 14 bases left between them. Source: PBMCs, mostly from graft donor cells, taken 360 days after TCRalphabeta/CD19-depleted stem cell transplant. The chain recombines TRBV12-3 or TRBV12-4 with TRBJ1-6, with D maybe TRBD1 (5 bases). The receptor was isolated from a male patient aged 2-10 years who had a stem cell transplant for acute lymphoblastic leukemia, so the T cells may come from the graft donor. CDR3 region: CASSLMAGGAPLHF. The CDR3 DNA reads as TGTGCCAGCAGTTTGATGGCAGGAGGGGCACCCCTCCACTTT.